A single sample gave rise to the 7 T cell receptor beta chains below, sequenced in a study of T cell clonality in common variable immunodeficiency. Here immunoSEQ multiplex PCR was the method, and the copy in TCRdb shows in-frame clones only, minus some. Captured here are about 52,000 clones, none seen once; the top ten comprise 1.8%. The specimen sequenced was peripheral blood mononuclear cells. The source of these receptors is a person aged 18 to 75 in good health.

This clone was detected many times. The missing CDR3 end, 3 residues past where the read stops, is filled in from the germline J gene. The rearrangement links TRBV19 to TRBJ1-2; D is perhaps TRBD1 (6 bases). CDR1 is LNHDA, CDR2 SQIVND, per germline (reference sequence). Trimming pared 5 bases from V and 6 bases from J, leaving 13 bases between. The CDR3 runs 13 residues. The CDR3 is CASSRAGADGYTF. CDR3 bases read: TGTGCCAGTAGTCGAGCGGGGGCGGATGGC.

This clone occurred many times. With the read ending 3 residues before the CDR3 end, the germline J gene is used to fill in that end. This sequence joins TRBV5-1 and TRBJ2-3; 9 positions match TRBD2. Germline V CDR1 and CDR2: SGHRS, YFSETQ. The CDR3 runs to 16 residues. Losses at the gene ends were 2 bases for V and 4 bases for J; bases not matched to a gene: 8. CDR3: CASSLGSGSRSDTQYF. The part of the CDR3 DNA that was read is TGCGCCAGCAGCTTAGGTAGCGGGAGTCGTTCAGATACG. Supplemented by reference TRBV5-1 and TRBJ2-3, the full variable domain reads KAGVTQTPRYLIKTRGQQVTLSCSPISGHRSVSWYQQTPGQGLQFLFEYFSETQRNKGNFPGRFSGRQFSNSRSEMNVSTLELGDSALYLCASSLGSGSRSDTQYFGPGTRLTVL.

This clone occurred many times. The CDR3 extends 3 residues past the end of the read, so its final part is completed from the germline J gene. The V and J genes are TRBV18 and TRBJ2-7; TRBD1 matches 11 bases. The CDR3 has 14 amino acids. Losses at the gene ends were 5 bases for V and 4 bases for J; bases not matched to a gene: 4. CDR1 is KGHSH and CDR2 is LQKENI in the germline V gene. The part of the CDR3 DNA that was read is TGTGCCAGCTCAACGGACAGGGGGCATTACGAG. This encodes CASSTDRGHYE. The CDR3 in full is CASSTDRGHYEQYF.

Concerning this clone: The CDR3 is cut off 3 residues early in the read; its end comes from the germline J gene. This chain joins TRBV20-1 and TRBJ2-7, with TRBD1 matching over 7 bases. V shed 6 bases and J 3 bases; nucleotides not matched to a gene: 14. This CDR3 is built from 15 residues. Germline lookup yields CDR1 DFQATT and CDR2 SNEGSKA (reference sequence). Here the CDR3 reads CSAGQGGNDGYEQYF. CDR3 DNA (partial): TGCAGTGCAGGTCAAGGGGGCAACGACGGCTACGAG.

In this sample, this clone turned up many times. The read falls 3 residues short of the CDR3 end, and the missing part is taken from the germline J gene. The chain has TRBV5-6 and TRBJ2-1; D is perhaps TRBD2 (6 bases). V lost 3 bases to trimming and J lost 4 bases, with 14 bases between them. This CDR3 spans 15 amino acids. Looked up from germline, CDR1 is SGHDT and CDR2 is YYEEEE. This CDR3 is CASSSTPGGYNEQFF. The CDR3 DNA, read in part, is TGTGCCAGCAGCTCTACCCCCGGGGGATACAATGAG.

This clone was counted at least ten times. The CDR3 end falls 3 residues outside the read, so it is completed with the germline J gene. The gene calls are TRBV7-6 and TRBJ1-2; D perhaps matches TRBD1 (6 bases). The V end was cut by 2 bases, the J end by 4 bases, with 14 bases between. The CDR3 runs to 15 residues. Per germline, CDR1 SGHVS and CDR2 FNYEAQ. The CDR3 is CASSLYTGTAYGYTF. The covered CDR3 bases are TGTGCCAGCAGCTTATATACAGGGACGGCCTATGGC.

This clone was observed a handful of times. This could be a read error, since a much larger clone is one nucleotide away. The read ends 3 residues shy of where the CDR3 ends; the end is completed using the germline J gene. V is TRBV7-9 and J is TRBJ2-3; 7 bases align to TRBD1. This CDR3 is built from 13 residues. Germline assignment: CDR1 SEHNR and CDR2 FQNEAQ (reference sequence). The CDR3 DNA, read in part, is TGTGCCAGCGCGACAGGGCAAAATCAGCCG. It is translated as CASATGQNQP. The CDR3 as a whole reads CASATGQNQPQYF.